This TCR beta chain appears in the sequencing data of a study of blood T cells in healthy people across ages (dated by TCRdb to 2014 to 2015). Some background on the complete study: In model experiments, roughly one uniquely barcoded TCR beta cDNA molecule per two T cells was captured by template switching. To avoid experimental bias, donors of different ages were spread randomly across the sequencing lanes. Donors were grouped into four age groups: young (average 16 years), middle-aged (39), aged (around 60) and long-lived (about 89). The study measured age-related changes in TCR beta repertoire diversity using deep sequencing normalized with unique cDNA molecular identifiers. The study analyzed two additional independent replicas of 1 million unique cDNA reads from the same blood draw for two donors, one aged 18 to 29 and one aged 80 or older.

The approximately 39 donors, aged about 6 to 100 years, were systemically healthy Caucasian individuals from Russia. Ten milliliters of peripheral blood were drawn from each donor into EDTA-treated Vacutainer tubes. Ficoll-Paque density-gradient centrifugation was used to isolate PBMCs, with at least 6.5 million per sample. Trizol reagent was used to extract total RNA from PBMCs, with at least 5 micrograms per sample. The percentages of naive CD45RAhigh/CD27high T cells were determined by flow cytometry on a PBMC aliquot from every donor. The library was made by 5' RACE. TCRdb shows the sequencer as Illumina HiSeq 2500. A second roughly 7 to 11 cycle PCR used a sample-barcoded 5' primer and a J-beta primer mix. A template-switch 5' adaptor carrying 12 random nucleotides introduced a unique molecular identifier onto each TCR beta cDNA molecule. Each sample yielded at least 3 million CDR3-containing paired-end reads. The Mint cDNA synthesis kit, primed by a TRBC-specific oligonucleotide, was used to synthesize first-strand cDNA from all RNA. All cDNA was treated with uracil-DNA glycosylase and then went through a first 18-cycle PCR with the universal primers M1SS and BC2_uni_R. The authors processed their data as follows. For normalization, 1 million high-quality reads were randomly selected from each sample, with every read carrying a distinct molecular identifier. Instead of being binned into consensus sequences, reads with shared molecular identifiers were discarded. CDR3 identification, clonotype clustering and error correction used MiTCR with a Q25 quality threshold and the strictest error-elimination algorithm. A nonparametric unseen species model using Euler transformation provided a lower-bound estimate of total TCR beta diversity. TCRdb's own reprocessing of the public reads used fastp at Q25 and MiXCR and kept productive beta chains. Each CDR3 protein gets just one entry, which takes the most common genes and DNA from the rows behind it. TCRdb, not the original authors, processed these V and J calls. Here the sample has 650,000 to 1,000,000 distinct CDR3 sequences; approximately 35% occur a single time. The top ten clonotypes cover 10% to 15% of the sample.

V trim: 2 bases; J trim: 7 bases; unmatched bases: 6. CDR1 SNHLY and CDR2 FYNNEI were looked up in the germline V gene. From the cysteine up to the phenylalanine, the CDR3 has a length of 16 residues. Kept here is only the CDR3 DNA, which spans 48 bases and is read in frame from base 1. In regard to this clonotype: Its antigen is currently not known. Within one base of it there is no much larger clone, and no base qualities were kept.

General study outcomes and caveats: Since profiling was done on bulk unsorted PBMCs, naive and antigen-experienced compartments could not be conclusively compared. Observed TCR beta diversity per million T cells fell roughly linearly with age, and a significant reduction was already apparent by age around 39. Compared with the aged group, the long-lived group had more naive CD4+ T cells, fewer expanded clones and increased TCR diversity, a pattern suggesting age selection. The percentage of naive T cells measured by flow cytometry correlated strongly with observed TCR beta diversity. Estimates of total diversity from one million sequenced T cells were regarded as lower bounds and underestimates. Donor CMV infection status was unknown, potentially confounding age-related changes in expanded clonotypes.

The specimen sequenced was blood. The source of this sequence is a man younger than 30 in good health. The chain is made from TRBV2 and TRBJ2-1; the junction holds 12 bases that match TRBD2. The DNA sequence follows: TGTGCCAGCAGTGAACCTAGCGGGGGGGTCGGGAATGAGCAGTTCTTC. The encoded protein is CASSEPSGGVGNEQFF.